These T cell receptor beta chains were read from a single sample in a study of shared clonotypes between healthy human individuals. The assay was immunoSEQ multiplex PCR, and TCRdb's table has in-frame clones only and misses some. This table holds fewer than 2.5 million clones, roughly 93% found once. Material: naive CD4+ T cells from PBMCs. These receptors all come from a man between 18 and 35 years old in good health. Some clones in this sample may be carry-over from other donors' samples. CDR3s leave out the opening cysteine and the closing phenylalanine or tryptophan. Fields, in order: V gene, J gene, CDR3 protein.

v_gene: TRBV7-9
j_gene: TRBJ2-1
CDR3aa: ASSRTTGTGDSNEQF

v_gene: TRBV14
j_gene: TRBJ2-3
CDR3aa: ASSRQAPATDTQY

v_gene: TRBV7-9
j_gene: TRBJ2-6
CDR3aa: ASSLSSSGANVLT

v_gene: TRBV6-1
j_gene: TRBJ2-3
CDR3aa: ASSGGQSTDTQY

v_gene: TRBV11-2
j_gene: TRBJ1-6
CDR3aa: ASSFTRGSRNSPLH

v_gene: TRBV6-6
j_gene: TRBJ2-3
CDR3aa: ASSYPPGHTTDTQY

v_gene: TRBV18
j_gene: TRBJ2-7
CDR3aa: ASSPLNTYEQY

v_gene: TRBV5-4
j_gene: TRBJ1-4
CDR3aa: ASSAGATNEKLF

v_gene: TRBV4-1
j_gene: TRBJ2-5
CDR3aa: ASSQVAGPQETQY

v_gene: TRBV7-3
j_gene: TRBJ2-5
CDR3aa: ASSIGLGETQY

v_gene: TRBV28
j_gene: TRBJ2-3
CDR3aa: ASSSQVTQY

v_gene: TRBV6-6
j_gene: TRBJ1-1
CDR3aa: ASRAAGGDEAF

v_gene: TRBV5-8
j_gene: TRBJ1-5
CDR3aa: ASATGWGSNQPQH

v_gene: TRBV9
j_gene: TRBJ1-5
CDR3aa: ASSSRTGRPFGTLRNQPQH

v_gene: TRBV7-6
j_gene: TRBJ1-2
CDR3aa: ASSPLARNLYGYT

v_gene: TRBV6-1
j_gene: TRBJ2-1
CDR3aa: ASNPPGVSNEQF

v_gene: TRBV10-3
j_gene: TRBJ2-3
CDR3aa: AISSFGTDTQY

v_gene: TRBV27
j_gene: TRBJ2-7
CDR3aa: ASSGTSYRHEQY

v_gene: TRBV30
j_gene: TRBJ1-5
CDR3aa: AWSRGTGLSQPQH

v_gene: TRBV28
j_gene: TRBJ1-5
CDR3aa: ASSPLGNRVQPQH

v_gene: TRBV7-9
j_gene: TRBJ1-4
CDR3aa: ASSFGRGRDEKLF

v_gene: TRBV11-3
j_gene: TRBJ2-1
CDR3aa: ASSLGESSYNEQF

v_gene: TRBV6-5
j_gene: TRBJ2-7
CDR3aa: ASSALADAYEQY

v_gene: TRBV5-4
j_gene: TRBJ1-4
CDR3aa: ASTTRGRDEKLF

v_gene: TRBV28
j_gene: TRBJ2-1
CDR3aa: ASSLTGRDEQF

v_gene: TRBV28
j_gene: TRBJ2-5
CDR3aa: ASSFRGRVADQETQY

v_gene: TRBV21-1
j_gene: TRBJ2-7
CDR3aa: ASSKGPRTASSYEQY

v_gene: TRBV6-1
j_gene: TRBJ1-6
CDR3aa: ASSEQGGNLNSPLH

v_gene: TRBV11-2
j_gene: TRBJ2-1
CDR3aa: ASRTTALKYNEQF

v_gene: TRBV5-8
j_gene: TRBJ1-1
CDR3aa: ASSLMTGGTEAF

v_gene: TRBV5-4
j_gene: TRBJ1-2
CDR3aa: ASSLGKEVYGYT

v_gene: TRBV7-9
j_gene: TRBJ2-7
CDR3aa: ASSYGGYEQY

v_gene: TRBV6-6
j_gene: TRBJ2-7
CDR3aa: ASSGTSRNYEQY

v_gene: TRBV29-1
j_gene: TRBJ2-7
CDR3aa: SVESARLGSEQY

v_gene: TRBV5-4
j_gene: TRBJ1-5
CDR3aa: ASSLQGGNQPQH

v_gene: TRBV28
j_gene: TRBJ1-2
CDR3aa: ASSQDRVKGYT

v_gene: TRBV30
j_gene: TRBJ1-1
CDR3aa: AWNHRDRGLNTEAF

v_gene: TRBV4-3
j_gene: TRBJ2-3
CDR3aa: ASSLSAGTSPTDTQY

v_gene: TRBV28
j_gene: TRBJ2-2
CDR3aa: ASSIPGLAREVTGELF

v_gene: TRBV11-2
j_gene: TRBJ2-7
CDR3aa: ASSAGLAVNYEQY

v_gene: TRBV7-3
j_gene: TRBJ2-5
CDR3aa: ASSSRYPGARGETQY